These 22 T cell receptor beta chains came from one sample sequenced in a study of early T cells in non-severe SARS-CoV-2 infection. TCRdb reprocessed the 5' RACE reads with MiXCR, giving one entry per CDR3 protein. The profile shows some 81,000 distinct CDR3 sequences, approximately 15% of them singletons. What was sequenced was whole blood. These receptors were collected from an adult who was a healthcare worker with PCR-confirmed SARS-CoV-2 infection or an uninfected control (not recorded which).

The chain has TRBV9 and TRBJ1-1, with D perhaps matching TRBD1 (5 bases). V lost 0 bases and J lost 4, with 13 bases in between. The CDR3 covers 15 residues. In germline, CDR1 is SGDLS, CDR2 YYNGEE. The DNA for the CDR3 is TGTGCCAGCAGCGTAGCGGGGGGTCCCTCCACTGAAGCTTTCTTT. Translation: CASSVAGGPSTEAFF.

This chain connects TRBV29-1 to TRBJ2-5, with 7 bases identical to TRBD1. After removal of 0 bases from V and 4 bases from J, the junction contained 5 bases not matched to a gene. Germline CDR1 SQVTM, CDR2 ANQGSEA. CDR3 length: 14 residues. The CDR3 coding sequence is TGCAGCGTTGAAGATGGTAGGGGGCGAGAGACCCAGTACTTC. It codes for CSVEDGRGRETQYF.

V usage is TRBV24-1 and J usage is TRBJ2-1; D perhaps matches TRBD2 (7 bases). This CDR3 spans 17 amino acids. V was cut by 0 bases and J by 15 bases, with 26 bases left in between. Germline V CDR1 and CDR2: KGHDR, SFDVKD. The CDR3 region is CATSDLGTAGTSSGLFF. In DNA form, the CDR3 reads TGTGCCACCAGTGATTTGGGTACAGCGGGGACATCTTCAGGTCTGTTCTTC.

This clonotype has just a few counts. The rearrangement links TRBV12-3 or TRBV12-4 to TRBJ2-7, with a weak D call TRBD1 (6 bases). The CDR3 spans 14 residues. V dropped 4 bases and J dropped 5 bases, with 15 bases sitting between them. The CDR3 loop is CASSSYTTGNEQYF. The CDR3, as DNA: TGTGCCAGCAGTTCATATACCACAGGGAACGAGCAGTACTTC.

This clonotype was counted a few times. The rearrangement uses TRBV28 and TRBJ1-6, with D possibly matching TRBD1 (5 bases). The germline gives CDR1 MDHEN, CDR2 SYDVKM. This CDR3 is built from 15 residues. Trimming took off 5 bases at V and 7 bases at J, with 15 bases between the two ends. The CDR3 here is CASSTGTSPNSPLHF. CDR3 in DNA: TGTGCCAGCAGTACCGGGACTTCTCCCAATTCACCCCTCCACTTT.

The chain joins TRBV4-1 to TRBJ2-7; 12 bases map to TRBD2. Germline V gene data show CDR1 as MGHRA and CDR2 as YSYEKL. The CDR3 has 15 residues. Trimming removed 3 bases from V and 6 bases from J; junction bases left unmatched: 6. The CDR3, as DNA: TGCGCCAGCAGCCAGCCCCTAGCGGGGGGGACCGAGCAGTACTTC. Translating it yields CASSQPLAGGTEQYF.

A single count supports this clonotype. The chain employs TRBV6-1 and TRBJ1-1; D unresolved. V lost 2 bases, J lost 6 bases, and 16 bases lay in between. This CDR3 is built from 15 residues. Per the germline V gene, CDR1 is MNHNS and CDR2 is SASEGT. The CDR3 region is CASSEFRAAVAEAFF. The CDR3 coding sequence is TGTGCCAGCAGTGAATTTCGGGCTGCCGTGGCTGAAGCTTTCTTT.

CDR3 nucleotide sequence: TGTGCCAGCAGCCCCGGGACTAGCGTGGCAGATACGCAGTATTTT. It specifies CASSPGTSVADTQYF. This chain uses TRBV7-2 with TRBJ2-3; 10 bases align to TRBD2. From germline, CDR1 is SGHTA and CDR2 FQGNSA. V trimming: 5 bases; J trimming: 4 bases; junction bases outside the gene matches: 6. The CDR3 consists of 15 residues.

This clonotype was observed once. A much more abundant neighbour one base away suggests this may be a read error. The CDR3 bases are TGTGCCAGCAGCTTCCCCCTTGGCGGGAGTCTAGGCTCCTACAGTGAGCAGTTCTTC. Amino acid sequence: CASSFPLGGSLGSYSEQFF. This chain uses TRBV12-3 or TRBV12-4 with TRBJ2-1; TRBD2 aligns across 7 bases. CDR3 length equals 19 residues.

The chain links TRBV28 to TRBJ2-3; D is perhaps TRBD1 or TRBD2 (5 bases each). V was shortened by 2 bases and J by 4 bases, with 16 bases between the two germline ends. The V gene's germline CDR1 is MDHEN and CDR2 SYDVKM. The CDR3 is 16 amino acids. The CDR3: CASSLASLGPPDTQYF. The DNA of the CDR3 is TGTGCCAGCAGTTTAGCTTCGCTGGGACCCCCAGATACGCAGTATTTT.

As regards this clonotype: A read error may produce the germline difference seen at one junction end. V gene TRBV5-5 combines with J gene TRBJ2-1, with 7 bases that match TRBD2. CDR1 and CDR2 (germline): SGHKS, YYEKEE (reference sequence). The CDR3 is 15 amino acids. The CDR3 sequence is CVSSLGTTVYNEQFF. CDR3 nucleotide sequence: TGTGTCAGCAGCTTGGGGACTACGGTCTACAATGAGCAGTTCTTC. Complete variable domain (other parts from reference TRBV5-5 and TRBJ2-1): DAGVTQSPTHLIKTRGQQVTLRCSPISGHKSVSWYQQVLGQGPQFIFQYYEKEERGRGNFPDRFSARQFPNYSSELNVNALLLGDSALYLCVSSLGTTVYNEQFFGPGTRLTVL.

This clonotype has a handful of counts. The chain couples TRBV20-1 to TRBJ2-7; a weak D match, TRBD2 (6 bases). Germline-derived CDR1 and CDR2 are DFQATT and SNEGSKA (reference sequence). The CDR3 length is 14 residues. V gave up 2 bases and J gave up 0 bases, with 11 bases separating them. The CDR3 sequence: CSARQAGSSYEQYF. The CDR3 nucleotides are TGCAGTGCTAGACAAGCGGGTAGCTCCTACGAGCAGTACTTC.

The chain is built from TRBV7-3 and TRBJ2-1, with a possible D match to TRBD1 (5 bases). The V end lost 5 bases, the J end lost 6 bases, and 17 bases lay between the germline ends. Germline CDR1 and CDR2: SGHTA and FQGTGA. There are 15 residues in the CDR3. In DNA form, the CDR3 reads TGTGCCAGCAGCCCGAGGACATCGTGGGCCAATGAGCAGTTCTTC. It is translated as CASSPRTSWANEQFF. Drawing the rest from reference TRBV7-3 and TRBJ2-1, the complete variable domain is GAGVSQTPSNKVTEKGKYVELRCDPISGHTALYWYRQSLGQGPEFLIYFQGTGAADDSGLPNDRFFAVRPEGSVSTLKIQRTERGDSAVYLCASSPRTSWANEQFFGPGTRLTVL.

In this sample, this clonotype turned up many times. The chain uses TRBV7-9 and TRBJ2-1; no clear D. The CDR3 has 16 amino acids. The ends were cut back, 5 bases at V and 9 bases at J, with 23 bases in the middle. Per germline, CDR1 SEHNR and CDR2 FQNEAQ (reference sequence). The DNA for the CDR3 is TGTGCCAGCAGCCCGGATCTACCGCGGCGGACCGGTGAGCAGTTCTTC. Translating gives CASSPDLPRRTGEQFF.

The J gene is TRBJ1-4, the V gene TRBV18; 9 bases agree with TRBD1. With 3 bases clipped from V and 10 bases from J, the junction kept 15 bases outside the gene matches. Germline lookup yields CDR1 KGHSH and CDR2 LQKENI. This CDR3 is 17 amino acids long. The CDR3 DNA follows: TGTGCCAGCTCACCGGGGACAGGGACCTCGCCTGAAAGAAAACTGTTTTTT. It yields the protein CASSPGTGTSPERKLFF.

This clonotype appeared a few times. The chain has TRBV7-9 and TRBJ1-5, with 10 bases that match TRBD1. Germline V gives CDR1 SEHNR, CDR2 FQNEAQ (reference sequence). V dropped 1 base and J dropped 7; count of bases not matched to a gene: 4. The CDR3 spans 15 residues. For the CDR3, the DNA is TGTGCCAGCAGCTTAGGGACAGGGGGGCCCCAGCCCCAGCATTTT. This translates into CASSLGTGGPQPQHF.

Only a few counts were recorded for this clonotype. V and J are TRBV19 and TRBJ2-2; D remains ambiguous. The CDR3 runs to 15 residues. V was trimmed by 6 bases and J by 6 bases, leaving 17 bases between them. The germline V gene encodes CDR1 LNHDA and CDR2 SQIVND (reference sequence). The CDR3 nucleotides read TGTGCCAGTAGGCCCGACGTAGGGTCGTCCGGGGAGCTGTTTTTT. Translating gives CASRPDVGSSGELFF.

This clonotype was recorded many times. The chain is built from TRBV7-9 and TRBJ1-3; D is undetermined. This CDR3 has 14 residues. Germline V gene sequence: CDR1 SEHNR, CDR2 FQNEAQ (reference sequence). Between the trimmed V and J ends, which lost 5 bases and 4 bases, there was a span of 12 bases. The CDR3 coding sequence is TGTGCCAGCAGCACCGCAATGACCGGAAACACCATATATTTT. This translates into CASSTAMTGNTIYF.

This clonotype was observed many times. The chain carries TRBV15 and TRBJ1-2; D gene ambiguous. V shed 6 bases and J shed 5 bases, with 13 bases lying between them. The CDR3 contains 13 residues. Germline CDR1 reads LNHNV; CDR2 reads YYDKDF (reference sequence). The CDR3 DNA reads TGTGCCACCAGACCATCGGAGCAATATGGCTACACCTTC. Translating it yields CATRPSEQYGYTF.

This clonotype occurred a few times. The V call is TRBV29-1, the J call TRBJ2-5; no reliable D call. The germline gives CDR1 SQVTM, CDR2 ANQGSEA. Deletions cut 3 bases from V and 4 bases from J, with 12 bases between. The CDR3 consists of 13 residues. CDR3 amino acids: CSVDMGFPETQYF. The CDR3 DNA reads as TGCAGCGTTGATATGGGGTTCCCAGAGACCCAGTACTTC.

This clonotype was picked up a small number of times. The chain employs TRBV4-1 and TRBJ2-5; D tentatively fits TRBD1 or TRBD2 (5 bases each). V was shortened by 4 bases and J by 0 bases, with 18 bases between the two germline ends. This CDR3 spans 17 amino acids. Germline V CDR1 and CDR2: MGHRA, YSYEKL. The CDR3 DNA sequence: TGCGCCAGCAGCCCCGCCACCGGGCTGGGGGACCAAGAGACCCAGTACTTC. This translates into CASSPATGLGDQETQYF.

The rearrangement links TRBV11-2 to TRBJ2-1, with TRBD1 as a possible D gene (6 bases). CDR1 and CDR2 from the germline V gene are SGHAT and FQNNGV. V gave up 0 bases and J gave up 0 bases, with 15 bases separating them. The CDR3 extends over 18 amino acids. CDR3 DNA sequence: TGTGCCAGCAGCTTAGAGGTGGCAGGGGCACCCTCCTACAATGAGCAGTTCTTC. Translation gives CASSLEVAGAPSYNEQFF.